This TCR beta chain derives from a study of blood T cell repertoires in COVID-19. Germline lookup yields CDR1 MDHEN and CDR2 SYDVKM. This CDR3 region has 16 residues. With 3 bases clipped from V and 4 bases from J, the junction kept 9 bases outside the gene matches. Only one count was recorded for this clone. The method was immunoSEQ multiplex PCR; TCRdb's version includes in-frame clones alone and lacks a portion of them. The sample has approximately 94,000 clones, approximately 84% seen once. Sequencing used peripheral blood. This sequence was found in a human donor in a cohort sampled during active COVID-19. V is TRBV28 and J is TRBJ1-2, with TRBD1 matching 9 bases. In nucleotides, the CDR3 is TGTGCCAGCAGTTTGCCACAGGGGGCGCTTATCTATGGCTACACCTTC. It is translated as CASSLPQGALIYGYTF.